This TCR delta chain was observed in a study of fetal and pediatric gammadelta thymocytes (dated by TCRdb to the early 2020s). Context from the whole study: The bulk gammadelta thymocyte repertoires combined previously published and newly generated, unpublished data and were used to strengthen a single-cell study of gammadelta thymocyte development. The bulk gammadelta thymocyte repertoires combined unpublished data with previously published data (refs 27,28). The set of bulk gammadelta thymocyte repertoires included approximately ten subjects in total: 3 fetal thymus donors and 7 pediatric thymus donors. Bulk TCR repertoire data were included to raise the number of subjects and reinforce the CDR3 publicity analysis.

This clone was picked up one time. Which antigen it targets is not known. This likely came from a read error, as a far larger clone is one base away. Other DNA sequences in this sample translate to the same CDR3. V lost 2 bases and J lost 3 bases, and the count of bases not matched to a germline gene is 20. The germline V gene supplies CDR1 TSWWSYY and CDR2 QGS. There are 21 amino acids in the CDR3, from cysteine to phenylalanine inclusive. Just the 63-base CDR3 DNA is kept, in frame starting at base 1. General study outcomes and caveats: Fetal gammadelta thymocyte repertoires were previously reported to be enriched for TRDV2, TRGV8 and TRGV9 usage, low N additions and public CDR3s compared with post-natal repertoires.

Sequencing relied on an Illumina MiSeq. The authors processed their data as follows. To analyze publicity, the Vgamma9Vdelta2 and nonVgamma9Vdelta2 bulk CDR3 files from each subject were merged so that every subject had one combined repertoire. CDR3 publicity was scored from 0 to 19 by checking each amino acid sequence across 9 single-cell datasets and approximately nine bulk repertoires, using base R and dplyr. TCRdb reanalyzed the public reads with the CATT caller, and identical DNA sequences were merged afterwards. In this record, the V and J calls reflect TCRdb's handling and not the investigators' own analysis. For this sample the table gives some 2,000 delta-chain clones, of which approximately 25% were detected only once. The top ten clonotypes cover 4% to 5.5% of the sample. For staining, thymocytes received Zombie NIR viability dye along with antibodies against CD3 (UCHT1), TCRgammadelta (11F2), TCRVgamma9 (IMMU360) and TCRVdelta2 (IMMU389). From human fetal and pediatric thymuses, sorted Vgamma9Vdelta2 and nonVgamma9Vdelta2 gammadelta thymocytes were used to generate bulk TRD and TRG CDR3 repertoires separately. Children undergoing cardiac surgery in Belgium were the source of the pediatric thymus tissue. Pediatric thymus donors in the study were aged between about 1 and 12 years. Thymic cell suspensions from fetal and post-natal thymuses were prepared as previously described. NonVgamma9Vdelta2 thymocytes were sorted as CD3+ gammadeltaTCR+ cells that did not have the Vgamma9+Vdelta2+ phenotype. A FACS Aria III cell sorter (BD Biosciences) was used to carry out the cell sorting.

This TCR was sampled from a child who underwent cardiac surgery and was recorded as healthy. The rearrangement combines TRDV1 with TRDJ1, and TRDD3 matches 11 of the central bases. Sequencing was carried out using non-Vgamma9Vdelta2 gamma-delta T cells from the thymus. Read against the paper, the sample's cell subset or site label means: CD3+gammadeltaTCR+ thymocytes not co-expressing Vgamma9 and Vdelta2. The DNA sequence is TGTGCTCTTGGGGAAGGGTCCCCGCCTGCCCCCTGGGGGATACAGTCCGATAAACTCATCTTT. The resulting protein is CALGEGSPPAPWGIQSDKLIF.